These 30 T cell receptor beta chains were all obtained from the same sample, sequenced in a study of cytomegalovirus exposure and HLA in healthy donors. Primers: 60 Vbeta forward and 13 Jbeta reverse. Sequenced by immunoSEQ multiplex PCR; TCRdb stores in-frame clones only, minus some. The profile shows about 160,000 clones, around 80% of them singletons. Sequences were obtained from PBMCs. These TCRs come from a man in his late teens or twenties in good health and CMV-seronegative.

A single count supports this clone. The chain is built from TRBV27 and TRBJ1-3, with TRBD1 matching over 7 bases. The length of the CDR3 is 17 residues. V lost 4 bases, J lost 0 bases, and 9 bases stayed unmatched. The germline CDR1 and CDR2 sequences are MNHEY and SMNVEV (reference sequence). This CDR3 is CASSSTDREGSGNTIYF. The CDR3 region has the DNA TGTGCCAGCAGTTCCACAGACAGGGAAGGCTCTGGAAACACCATATATTTT.

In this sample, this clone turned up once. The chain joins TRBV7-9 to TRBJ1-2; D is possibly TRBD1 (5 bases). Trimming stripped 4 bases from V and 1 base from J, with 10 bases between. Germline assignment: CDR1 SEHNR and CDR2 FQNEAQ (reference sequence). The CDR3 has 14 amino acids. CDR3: CASSSRQINYGYTF. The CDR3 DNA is TGTGCCAGCAGCTCCCGACAGATTAACTATGGCTACACCTTC.

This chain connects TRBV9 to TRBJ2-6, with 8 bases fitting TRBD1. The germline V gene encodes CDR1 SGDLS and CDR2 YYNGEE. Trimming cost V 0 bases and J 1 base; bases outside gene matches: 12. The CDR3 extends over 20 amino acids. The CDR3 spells CASSVDLPGGVSSGANVLTF. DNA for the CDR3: TGTGCCAGCAGCGTAGACCTGCCAGGGGGCGTAAGTTCTGGGGCCAACGTCCTGACTTTC. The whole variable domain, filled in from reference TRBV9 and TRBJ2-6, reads DSGVTQTPKHLITATGQRVTLRCSPRSGDLSVYWYQQSLDQGLQFLIQYYNGEERAKGNILERFSAQQFPDLHSELNLSSLELGDSALYFCASSVDLPGGVSSGANVLTFGAGSRLTVL.

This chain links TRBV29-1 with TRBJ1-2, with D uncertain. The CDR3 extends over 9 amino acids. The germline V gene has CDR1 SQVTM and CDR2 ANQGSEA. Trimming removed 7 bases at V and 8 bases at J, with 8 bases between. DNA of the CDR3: TGCAGCGAATCGCGCGGCTACACCTTC. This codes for CSESRGYTF.

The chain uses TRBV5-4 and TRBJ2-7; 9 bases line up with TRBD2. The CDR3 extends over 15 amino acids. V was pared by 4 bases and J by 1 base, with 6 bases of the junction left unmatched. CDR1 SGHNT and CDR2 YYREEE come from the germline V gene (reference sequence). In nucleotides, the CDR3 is TGTGCCAGCAGCGACGGACTAGCGAGTTCCTACGAGCAGTACTTC. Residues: CASSDGLASSYEQYF. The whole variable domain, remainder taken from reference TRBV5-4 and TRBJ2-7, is ETGVTQSPTHLIKTRGQQVTLRCSSQSGHNTVSWYQQALGQGPQFIFQYYREEENGRGNFPPRFSGLQFPNYSSELNVNALELDDSALYLCASSDGLASSYEQYFGPGTRLTVT.

The CDR3 here is CASSPGTSGRGGYNEQFF. In DNA, the CDR3 is TGCGCCAGCAGCCCCGGGACTAGCGGGAGAGGGGGTTACAATGAGCAGTTCTTC. The chain recombines TRBV5-1 with TRBJ2-1; 14 positions agree with TRBD2. This CDR3 is 18 amino acids long. V dropped 4 bases and J dropped 4; count of bases not matched to a gene: 10. The germline V gene encodes CDR1 SGHRS and CDR2 YFSETQ.

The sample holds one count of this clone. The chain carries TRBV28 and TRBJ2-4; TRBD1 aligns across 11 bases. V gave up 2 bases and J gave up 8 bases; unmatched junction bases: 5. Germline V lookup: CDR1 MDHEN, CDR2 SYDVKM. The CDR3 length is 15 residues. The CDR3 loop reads CASSLNGQGADIQYF. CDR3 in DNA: TGTGCCAGCAGTTTAAACGGACAGGGGGCAGACATTCAGTACTTC.

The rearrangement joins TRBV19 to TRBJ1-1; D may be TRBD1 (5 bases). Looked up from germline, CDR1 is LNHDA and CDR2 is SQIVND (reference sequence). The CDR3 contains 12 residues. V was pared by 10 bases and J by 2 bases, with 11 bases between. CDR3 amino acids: CATRAKNTEAFF. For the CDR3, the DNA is TGTGCCACCAGGGCCAAAAACACTGAAGCTTTCTTT.

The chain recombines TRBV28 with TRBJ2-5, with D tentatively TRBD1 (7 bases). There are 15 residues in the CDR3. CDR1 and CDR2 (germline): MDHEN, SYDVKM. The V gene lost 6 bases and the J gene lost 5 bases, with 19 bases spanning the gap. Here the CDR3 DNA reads TGTGCCAGCAGCCCCCGACAGGGAGGATTGGAGACCCAGTACTTC. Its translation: CASSPRQGGLETQYF.

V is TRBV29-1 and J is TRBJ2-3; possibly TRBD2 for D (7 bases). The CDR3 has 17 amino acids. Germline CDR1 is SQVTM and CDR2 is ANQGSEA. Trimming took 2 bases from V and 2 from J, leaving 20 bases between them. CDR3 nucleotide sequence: TGCAGCGTTGAATCCCCAGCGGGACAACTCCTCACAGATACGCAGTATTTT. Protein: CSVESPAGQLLTDTQYF.

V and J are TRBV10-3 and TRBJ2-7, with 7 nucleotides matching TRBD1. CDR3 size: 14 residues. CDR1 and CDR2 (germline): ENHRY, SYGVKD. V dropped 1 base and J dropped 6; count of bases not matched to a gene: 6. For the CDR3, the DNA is TGTGCCATCAGTGAGTTTACAGGGGTTGGCGAGCAGTACTTC. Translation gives CAISEFTGVGEQYF.

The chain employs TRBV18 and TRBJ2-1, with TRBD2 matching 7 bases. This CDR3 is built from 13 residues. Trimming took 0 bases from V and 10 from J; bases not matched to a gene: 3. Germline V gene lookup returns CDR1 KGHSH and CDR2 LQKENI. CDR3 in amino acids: CASSPPGGQEQFF. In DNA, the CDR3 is TGTGCCAGCTCACCACCGGGAGGGCAAGAGCAGTTCTTC.

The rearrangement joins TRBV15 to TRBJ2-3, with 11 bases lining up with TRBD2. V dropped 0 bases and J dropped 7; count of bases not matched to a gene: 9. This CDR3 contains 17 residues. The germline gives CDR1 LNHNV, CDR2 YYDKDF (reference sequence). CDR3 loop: CATSRDNPSGRPHTQYF. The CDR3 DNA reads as TGTGCCACCAGCAGAGATAATCCTAGCGGGAGGCCCCATACGCAGTATTTT.

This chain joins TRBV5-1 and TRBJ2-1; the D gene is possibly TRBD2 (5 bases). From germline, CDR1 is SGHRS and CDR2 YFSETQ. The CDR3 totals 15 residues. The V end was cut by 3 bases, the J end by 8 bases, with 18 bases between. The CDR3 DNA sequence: TGCGCCAGCAGCTACGGACTCTTCGTCAAGGATGAGCAGTTCTTC. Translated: CASSYGLFVKDEQFF.

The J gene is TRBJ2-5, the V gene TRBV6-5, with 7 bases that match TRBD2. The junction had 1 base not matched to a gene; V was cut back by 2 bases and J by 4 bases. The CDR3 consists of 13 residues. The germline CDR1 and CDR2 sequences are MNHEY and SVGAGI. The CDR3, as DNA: TGTGCCAGCAGTTACGGGAGGGCAGAGACCCAGTACTTC. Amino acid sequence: CASSYGRAETQYF.

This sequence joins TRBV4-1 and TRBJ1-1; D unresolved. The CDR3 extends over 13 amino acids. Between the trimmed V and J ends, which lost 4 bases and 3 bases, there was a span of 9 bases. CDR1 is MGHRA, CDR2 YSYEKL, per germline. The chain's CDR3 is CASSPYGDTEAFF. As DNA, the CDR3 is TGCGCCAGCAGCCCCTACGGGGACACTGAAGCTTTCTTT.

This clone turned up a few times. CDR3 loop: CASSLASSGQGAYNEQFF. The CDR3 bases are TGTGCCAGCAGCTTAGCCTCTTCCGGACAGGGAGCTTACAATGAGCAGTTCTTC. The V and J genes are TRBV7-3 and TRBJ2-1; 8 nucleotides line up with TRBD1. The V segment lost 2 bases and the J segment 4 bases; nucleotides outside the gene matches: 13. Germline V gives CDR1 SGHTA, CDR2 FQGTGA. CDR3 size: 18 residues.

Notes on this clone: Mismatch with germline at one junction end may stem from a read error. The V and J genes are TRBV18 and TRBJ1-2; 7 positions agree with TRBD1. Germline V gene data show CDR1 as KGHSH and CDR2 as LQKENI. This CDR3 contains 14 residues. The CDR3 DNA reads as TGTGCCAGCTCACTCGGCACGGGACAGCTATGGTCTGCCTTC. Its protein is CASSLGTGQLWSAF.

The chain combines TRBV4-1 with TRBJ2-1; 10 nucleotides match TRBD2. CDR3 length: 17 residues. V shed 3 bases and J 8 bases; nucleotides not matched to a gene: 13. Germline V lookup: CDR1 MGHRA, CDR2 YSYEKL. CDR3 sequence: CASSQRRSSGGGHEQFF. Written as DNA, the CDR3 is TGCGCCAGCAGCCAGCGACGTTCTAGCGGGGGAGGTCATGAGCAGTTCTTC.

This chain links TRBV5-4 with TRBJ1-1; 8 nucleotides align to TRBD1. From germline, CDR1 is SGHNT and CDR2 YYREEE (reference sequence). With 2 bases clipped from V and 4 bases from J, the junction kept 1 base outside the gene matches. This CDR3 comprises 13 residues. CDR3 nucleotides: TGTGCCAGCAGCTTCACAGGGGGCACTGAAGCTTTCTTT. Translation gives CASSFTGGTEAFF.

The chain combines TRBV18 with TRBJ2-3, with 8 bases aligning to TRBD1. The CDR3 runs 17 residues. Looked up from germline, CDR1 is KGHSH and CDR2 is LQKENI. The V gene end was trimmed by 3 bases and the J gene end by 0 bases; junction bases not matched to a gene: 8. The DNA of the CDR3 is TGTGCCAGCTCACCCCGGACAGGGAAAATTAGCACAGATACGCAGTATTTT. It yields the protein CASSPRTGKISTDTQYF.

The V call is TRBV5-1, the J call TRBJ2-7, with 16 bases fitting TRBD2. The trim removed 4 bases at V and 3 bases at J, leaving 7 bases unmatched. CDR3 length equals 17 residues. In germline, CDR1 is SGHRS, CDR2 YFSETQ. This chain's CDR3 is CASSHTGTSGGVYEQYF. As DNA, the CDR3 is TGCGCCAGCAGCCATACCGGGACTAGCGGGGGGGTCTACGAGCAGTACTTC.

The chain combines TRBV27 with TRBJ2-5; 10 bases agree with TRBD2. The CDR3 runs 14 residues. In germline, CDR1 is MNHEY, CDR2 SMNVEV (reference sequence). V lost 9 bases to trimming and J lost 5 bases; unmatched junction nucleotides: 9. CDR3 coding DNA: TGTGCCAGTGGAACTAGCGGGGTACATGAGACCCAGTACTTC. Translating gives CASGTSGVHETQYF.

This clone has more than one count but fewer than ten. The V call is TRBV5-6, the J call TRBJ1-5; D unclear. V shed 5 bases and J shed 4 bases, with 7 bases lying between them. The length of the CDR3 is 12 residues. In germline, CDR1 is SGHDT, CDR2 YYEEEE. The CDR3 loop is CASRRGNQPQHF. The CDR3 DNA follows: TGTGCCAGCAGGAGAGGTAATCAGCCCCAGCATTTT. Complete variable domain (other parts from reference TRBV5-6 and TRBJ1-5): DAGVTQSPTHLIKTRGQQVTLRCSPKSGHDTVSWYQQALGQGPQFIFQYYEEEERQRGNFPDRFSGHQFPNYSSELNVNALLLGDSALYLCASRRGNQPQHFGDGTRLSIL.

The CDR3, as DNA: TGTGCCAGCAGCCGAATGAGGGACACTGAAGCTTTCTTT. Encoded protein: CASSRMRDTEAFF. The chain couples TRBV7-3 to TRBJ1-1; D is ambiguous. Germline V gives CDR1 SGHTA, CDR2 FQGTGA. This CDR3 comprises 13 residues. V dropped 5 bases and J dropped 3 bases, with 10 bases sitting between them.

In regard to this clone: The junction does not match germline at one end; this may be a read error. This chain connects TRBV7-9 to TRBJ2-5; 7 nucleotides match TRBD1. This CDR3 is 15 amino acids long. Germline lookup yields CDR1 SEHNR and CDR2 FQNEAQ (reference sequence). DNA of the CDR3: TGTTCCAGCAGCTTTGCACCGGGACAGCAAGAGACCCAGTACTTC. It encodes CSSSFAPGQQETQYF.

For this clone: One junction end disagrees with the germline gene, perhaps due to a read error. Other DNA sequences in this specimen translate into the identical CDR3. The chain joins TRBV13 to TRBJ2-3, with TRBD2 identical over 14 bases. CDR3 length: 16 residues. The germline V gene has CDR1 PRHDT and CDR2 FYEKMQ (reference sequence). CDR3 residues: CASSPRTSGGTDTQYF. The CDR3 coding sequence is TGCGCCAGCAGCCCCCGGACTAGCGGGGGGACGGATACGCAGTATTTT.

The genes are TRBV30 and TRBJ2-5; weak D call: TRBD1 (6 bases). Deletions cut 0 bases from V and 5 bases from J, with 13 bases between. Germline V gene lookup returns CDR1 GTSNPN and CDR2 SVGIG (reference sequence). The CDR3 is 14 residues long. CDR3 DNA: TGTGCCTGGAGTGTAGGGACAATCAGCGAGACCCAGTACTTC. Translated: CAWSVGTISETQYF.

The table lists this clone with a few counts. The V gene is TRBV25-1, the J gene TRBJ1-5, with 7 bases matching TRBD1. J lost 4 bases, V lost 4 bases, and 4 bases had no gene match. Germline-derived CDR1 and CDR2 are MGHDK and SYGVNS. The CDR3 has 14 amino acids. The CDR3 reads CASSGTGVNQPQHF. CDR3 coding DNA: TGTGCCAGCAGTGGTACAGGGGTTAATCAGCCCCAGCATTTT.

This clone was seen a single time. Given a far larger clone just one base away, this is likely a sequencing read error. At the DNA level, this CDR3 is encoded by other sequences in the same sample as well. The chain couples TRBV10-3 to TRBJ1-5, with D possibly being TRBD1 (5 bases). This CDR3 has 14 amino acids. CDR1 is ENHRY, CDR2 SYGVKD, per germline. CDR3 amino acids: CAGGTGDSNQPQHF. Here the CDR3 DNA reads TGTGCTGGTGGGACGGGGGATAGCAATCAGCCCCAGCATTTT.